Shown below are 6 T cell receptor beta chains from a single sample sequenced in a study of T cell repertoires in cytomegalovirus infection. No antigen has been identified for these receptors. TCRdb independently ran MiXCR on the reads; one entry per CDR3 protein. The data contain about a million distinct CDR3 sequences, about 33% of them singletons. Sequencing was performed on cultured CD8+ T cells from PBMCs, taken from culture after CMV antigen stimulation. The origin of the receptors is a human donor in good health (CMV status not recorded). Some clones in this sample may be carry-over from other donors' samples.

This chain joins TRBV5-8 and TRBJ2-1; 7 bases are a match to TRBD2. Trimming took 3 bases from V and 7 from J; bases not matched to a gene: 7. This CDR3 comprises 14 residues. Germline V gives CDR1 SGHTS, CDR2 YDEGEE. The CDR3 spells CASSYSGYGNEQFF. For the CDR3, the DNA is TGTGCCAGCAGCTATAGCGGGTATGGGAATGAGCAGTTCTTC.

V is TRBV7-9 and J is TRBJ1-6, with TRBD1 identical over 7 bases. The V gene's germline CDR1 is SEHNR and CDR2 FQNEAQ (reference sequence). Unmatched junction bases numbered 8, after V lost 4 bases and J lost 8 bases. This CDR3 comprises 15 residues. Here the CDR3 reads CASSSPTGLDSPLHF. The CDR3, as DNA: TGTGCCAGCAGCTCTCCGACAGGGTTGGATTCACCCCTCCACTTT.

The chain couples TRBV5-1 to TRBJ1-1; the D gene is possibly TRBD1 (5 bases). Germline V gene lookup returns CDR1 SGHRS and CDR2 YFSETQ. Trimming took off 0 bases at V and 4 bases at J, with 13 bases between the two ends. This CDR3 spans 15 amino acids. CDR3 bases: TGCGCCAGCAGCTTGGAAGGGGAATTATTCACTGAAGCTTTCTTT. Translation: CASSLEGELFTEAFF.

V is TRBV11-1 and J is TRBJ2-2; either TRBD1 or TRBD2 may supply D (6 bases each). The V end was cut by 6 bases, the J end by 5 bases, with 13 bases between. The CDR3 contains 14 residues. Germline V CDR1 and CDR2: SGHAT, FQDESV (reference sequence). The CDR3 is CASSRGPGTGELFF. The CDR3, as DNA: TGTGCCAGCAGTCGGGGGCCCGGGACCGGGGAGCTGTTTTTT.

This clonotype was seen a few times. The V and J genes are TRBV15 and TRBJ2-7; 9 positions match TRBD1. The CDR3 length is 16 residues. In germline, CDR1 is LNHNV, CDR2 YYDKDF (reference sequence). V was clipped by 3 bases and J by 2 bases; unmatched bases: 8. CDR3 region: CATSSTQGQGPYEQYV. CDR3 nucleotide sequence: TGTGCCACCAGCAGCACCCAGGGACAGGGACCCTACGAGCAGTACGTC.

This rearrangement joins TRBV6-1 to TRBJ2-7; the match to TRBD1 covers 7 bases. V was clipped by 7 bases and J by 2 bases; unmatched bases: 5. Germline V gene lookup returns CDR1 MNHNS and CDR2 SASEGT. The CDR3 is 13 amino acids. The CDR3 DNA reads as TGTGCCAGCAACCTGGGACAGACCTACGAGCAGTACTTC. Amino acid sequence: CASNLGQTYEQYF.